A selection of T cell receptor beta chains follows, all from one sample in a study of T cell responses to AZD1222 COVID-19 vaccine. Generated by immunoSEQ multiplex PCR, the TCRdb table keeps only in-frame clones and is missing some. The data show 70,000 to 85,000 clones, nearly 85% seen once. The specimen comprised peripheral blood, sampled on day 0 of AZD1222 vaccination. All receptors derive from an adult in good health. Both conserved end residues are part of each CDR3. The D gene is left open where the match is weak. For some rows the clone size is stated as once, few or many, or as a class when expanded; others skip it.

D gene,J gene,clone size,V gene,CDR3 protein,CDR3 DNA
TRBD1,TRBJ1-1,.,TRBV6-2/TRBV6-3,CASSYPQGAGTEAFF,TGTGCCAGCAGTTACCCTCAGGGGGCGGGAACTGAAGCTTTCTTT
.,TRBJ2-1,.,TRBV11-3,CASSLGWNNEQFF,TGTGCCAGCAGCTTAGGTTGGAACAATGAGCAGTTCTTC
.,TRBJ1-2,few,TRBV6-1,CASGTLNYGYTF,TGTGCCAGCGGGACATTAAACTATGGCTACACCTTC
.,TRBJ2-5,.,TRBV6-2/TRBV6-3,CASSYSRAAPETQYF,TGTGCCAGCAGTTACTCAAGGGCAGCCCCAGAGACCCAGTACTTC
.,TRBJ2-5,.,TRBV7-9,CASSRPKYQETQYF,TGTGCCAGCAGCCGCCCCAAGTACCAAGAGACCCAGTACTTC
.,TRBJ2-2,.,TRBV2,CASRPRGGNGELFF,TGTGCCAGCAGGCCCCGTGGGGGGAACGGGGAGCTGTTTTTT
.,TRBJ2-3,.,TRBV6-6,CASSSNVELTDTQYF,TGTGCCAGCAGTTCGAATGTAGAGTTGACAGATACGCAGTATTTT
.,TRBJ1-3,.,TRBV7-2,CASSPGPSGNTIYF,TGTGCCAGCAGCCCGGGGCCTTCTGGAAACACCATATATTTT
TRBD1,TRBJ2-7,few,TRBV6-5,CASRQGTGGYEQYF,TGTGCCAGCAGGCAAGGGACAGGGGGCTACGAGCAGTACTTC
.,TRBJ1-2,.,TRBV7-8,CASSLVGALGYTF,TGTGCCAGCAGCTTAGTAGGGGCCTTGGGCTACACCTTC
.,TRBJ1-1,.,TRBV7-6,CASSLGANMNTEAFF,TGTGCCAGCAGCTTAGGGGCCAACATGAACACTGAAGCTTTCTTT
.,TRBJ2-5,.,TRBV3-1/TRBV3-2,CASSQDKSETQYF,TGTGCCAGCAGCCAAGATAAGAGCGAGACCCAGTACTTC
TRBD1,TRBJ1-5,.,TRBV2,CASSLQGINQPQHF,TGTGCCAGCAGCCTACAGGGGATCAATCAGCCCCAGCATTTT
.,TRBJ2-1,.,TRBV7-3,CASSTRRDNEQFF,TGTGCCAGCAGCACTCGACGAGATAATGAGCAGTTCTTC
.,TRBJ1-1,.,TRBV27,CASSLAGAEAFF,TGTGCCAGCAGTTTAGCCGGCGCTGAAGCTTTCTTT
.,TRBJ2-7,once,TRBV12-3/TRBV12-4,CASQRGIPYEQYF,TGTGCCAGCCAACGGGGCATTCCCTACGAGCAGTACTTC
.,TRBJ2-7,.,TRBV6-5,CASSFNSRTEQYF,TGTGCCAGCAGTTTCAACTCCCGTACAGAGCAGTACTTC
TRBD1,TRBJ1-3,.,TRBV6-5,CASSPGQGSGNTIYF,TGTGCCAGCAGCCCGGGACAGGGCTCTGGAAACACCATATATTTT
.,TRBJ1-3,.,TRBV7-9,CASSLNRDSGNTIYF,TGTGCCAGCAGCTTAAACAGGGACTCTGGAAACACCATATATTTT
.,TRBJ2-5,.,TRBV4-1,CASSRSGSLGETQYF,TGCGCCAGCAGCCGGTCAGGGTCCCTAGGGGAGACCCAGTACTTC
.,TRBJ1-6,.,TRBV5-4,CASSLANSPLHF,TGTGCCAGCAGCTTAGCCAATTCACCCCTCCACTTT
.,TRBJ2-3,.,TRBV5-1,CASSLQDSRTDTQYF,TGCGCCAGCAGCTTGCAAGACAGCCGCACAGATACGCAGTATTTT
.,TRBJ2-2,.,TRBV7-2,CASSFQGPGTGELFF,TGTGCCAGCAGCTTCCAGGGCCCCGGCACCGGGGAGCTGTTTTTT
.,TRBJ1-5,once,TRBV6-2/TRBV6-3,CASSLTGSPVSNQPQHF,TGTGCCAGCAGCCTTACGGGGTCGCCGGTCTCCAATCAGCCCCAGCATTTT
.,TRBJ1-4,.,TRBV19,CAIENRAINEKLFF,TGTGCCATCGAAAACCGGGCCATAAATGAAAAACTGTTTTTT
.,TRBJ1-2,.,TRBV7-9,CASSPRLGGNNGYTF,TGTGCCAGCAGTCCCCGTCTGGGAGGGAATAACGGCTACACCTTC
.,TRBJ2-5,.,TRBV3-1/TRBV3-2,CASSQDNRRGETQYF,TGTGCCAGCAGCCAAGATAATAGACGGGGGGAGACCCAGTACTTC
TRBD1,TRBJ1-1,once,TRBV19,CASSRTGGGEAFF,TGTGCCAGTAGTAGGACAGGGGGCGGTGAAGCTTTCTTT
.,TRBJ1-2,few,TRBV3-1/TRBV3-2,CASSQAYRRNYGYTF,TGTGCCAGCAGCCAGGCTTACAGGAGGAACTATGGCTACACCTTC
.,TRBJ2-2,once,TRBV6-2/TRBV6-3,CASSPGPARANTGELFF,TGTGCCAGCAGCCCAGGACCAGCTCGAGCGAACACCGGGGAGCTGTTTTTT
TRBD1,TRBJ2-5,.,TRBV4-1,CASSLYPLAGGLQETQYF,TGCGCCAGCAGCCTTTACCCCCTAGCAGGGGGTCTCCAAGAGACCCAGTACTTC
.,TRBJ1-1,.,TRBV5-1,CASSLGGSQPGAFF,TGCGCCAGCAGCTTGGGCGGCTCCCAACCGGGGGCTTTCTTT
.,TRBJ1-2,.,TRBV7-2,CASSLVPSPYGYTF,TGTGCCAGCAGCTTAGTTCCATCCCCCTATGGCTACACCTTC
.,TRBJ1-1,.,TRBV10-3,CAISTNTEAFF,TGTGCCATCTCCACGAACACTGAAGCTTTCTTT
.,TRBJ2-5,.,TRBV5-6,CASSLEETQYF,TGTGCCAGCAGTCTGGAAGAGACCCAGTACTTC
TRBD2,TRBJ2-1,.,TRBV30,CAWTSGRSYNEQFF,TGTGCCTGGACTAGCGGGAGGTCCTACAATGAGCAGTTCTTC
.,TRBJ1-3,.,TRBV14,CASSQVGVSGNTIYF,TGTGCCAGCAGCCAGGTCGGGGTCTCCGGAAACACCATATATTTT
.,TRBJ1-2,.,TRBV14,CASSQYRASRGSYGYTF,TGTGCCAGCAGCCAATATCGTGCCAGTCGCGGCTCCTATGGCTACACCTTC
.,TRBJ2-2,.,TRBV6-5,CASRSGELFF,TGTGCCAGCAGGTCCGGGGAGCTGTTTTTT
.,TRBJ1-2,once,TRBV6-6,CASSYEGTNYGYTF,TGTGCCAGCAGTTATGAGGGCACTAACTATGGCTACACCTTC
.,TRBJ1-5,.,TRBV28,CASSRQQGDHQPQHF,TGTGCCAGCAGTCGGCAACAGGGAGACCATCAGCCCCAGCATTTT